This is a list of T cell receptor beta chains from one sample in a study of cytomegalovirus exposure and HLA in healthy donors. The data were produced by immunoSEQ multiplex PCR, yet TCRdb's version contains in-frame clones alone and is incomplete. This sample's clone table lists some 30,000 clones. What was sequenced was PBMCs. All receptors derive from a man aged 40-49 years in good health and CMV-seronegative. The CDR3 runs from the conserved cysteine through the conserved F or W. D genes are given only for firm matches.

TGCGCCAGCAGGCGAAAACAGGGAGGGACTGAAGCTTTCTTT | CASRRKQGGTEAFF | NA | TRBJ1-1 | 14 | TRBV5-1
TGTGCCAGCACCCTGGGACTAGCGGGGGTACAAGAGACCCAGTACTTC | CASTLGLAGVQETQYF | TRBD2 | TRBJ2-5 | 16 | TRBV7-2
TGTGCCAGCAGCTTAGGTTCAGCAACAGGGGGCGATGGCTACACCTTC | CASSLGSATGGDGYTF | TRBD1 | TRBJ1-2 | 16 | TRBV7-9
TGTGCCAGCAGTGACTCAGGGGCTGGTGGCTACACCTTC | CASSDSGAGGYTF | NA | TRBJ1-2 | 13 | TRBV2
TGTGCCAGTAGTAGCGACAGGGGAGTCCCGGCCAACGTCCTGACTTTC | CASSSDRGVPANVLTF | TRBD1 | TRBJ2-6 | 16 | TRBV19
TGCGCCAGCAGCCGACAGGGCGATCAGCCCCAGCATTTT | CASSRQGDQPQHF | TRBD1 | TRBJ1-5 | 13 | TRBV4-1
TGTGCCAGCAGTGAAGCGCTAGCGGGGCCAGATACGCAGTATTTT | CASSEALAGPDTQYF | TRBD2 | TRBJ2-3 | 15 | TRBV6-1
TGTGCCAGCAGTCCCGACTCCAATGAGCAGTTCTTC | CASSPDSNEQFF | NA | TRBJ2-1 | 12 | TRBV6-5
TGTGCCTGGAGTGAGGCCCTGGCGGATGAAAAACTGTTTTTT | CAWSEALADEKLFF | NA | TRBJ1-4 | 14 | TRBV30
TGCGCCAGCAGTTACTCCCCGGGCACTGAAGCTTTCTTT | CASSYSPGTEAFF | NA | TRBJ1-1 | 13 | TRBV5-1
TGTGCCAGCAGCCTCGGGGGGGGACTAGCGGGGACCAATGAGCAGTTCTTC | CASSLGGGLAGTNEQFF | TRBD2 | TRBJ2-1 | 17 | TRBV9
TGTGCCTACACTAGACACAATGAGCAGTTCTTC | CAYTRHNEQFF | NA | TRBJ2-1 | 11 | TRBV30
TGTGCCAGCAGTGGACTAGAGGACACCGGGGAGCTGTTTTTT | CASSGLEDTGELFF | NA | TRBJ2-2 | 14 | TRBV25-1
TGTGCCAGCAGTTACGGGTTAAGCAATCAGCCCCAGCATTTT | CASSYGLSNQPQHF | NA | TRBJ1-5 | 14 | TRBV27
TGTGCCAGCAGTTCCCAACTAGGACCCTACGAGCAGTACTTC | CASSSQLGPYEQYF | NA | TRBJ2-7 | 14 | TRBV6-5
TGTGCCAGCTCACCAACTCTACAGGGGAGCGAGCAGTACTTC | CASSPTLQGSEQYF | TRBD1 | TRBJ2-7 | 14 | TRBV18
TGCGCCAGCAGCTCTACCGGGACAGGGGGCTTTTATAACTATGGCTACACCTTC | CASSSTGTGGFYNYGYTF | TRBD1 | TRBJ1-2 | 18 | TRBV5-1
TGTGCCAGCAGCCCACGGACAGGGGGGCCCAATGAGCAGTTCTTC | CASSPRTGGPNEQFF | TRBD1 | TRBJ2-1 | 15 | TRBV11-1